The present T cell receptor beta chain was sequenced within a study of blood T cell repertoires in COVID-19. The assay was immunoSEQ multiplex PCR, and TCRdb's table has in-frame clones only and misses some. In the table there are 150,000 or so clones, roughly 91% of which are singletons. V lost 0 bases and J lost 0, with 11 bases in between. CDR3 length equals 16 residues. The germline V gene has CDR1 GTSNPN and CDR2 SVGIG (reference sequence). Sequences were obtained from peripheral blood. The chain uses TRBV30 and TRBJ2-2, with a possible D match to TRBD2 (6 bases). The receptor was isolated from a man in his sixties with COVID-19, enrolled during active disease. Here the CDR3 reads CAWSVGGHPNTGELFF. CDR3 DNA sequence: TGTGCCTGGAGTGTGGGAGGACATCCGAACACCGGGGAGCTGTTTTTT.